This T cell receptor beta chain derives from a study of T cell responses to AZD1222 COVID-19 vaccine. Study details: Combined were second doses at about 4 or about 12 weeks.

Whole-study results and caveats: Clonal diversity was possibly underestimated, and the donors were mostly white British, with more females. Elevations in Spike-specific TCR breadth and depth followed administration of two AZD1222 doses. All repertoire sampling was performed exclusively after the peak T cell response.

The length of the CDR3 is 15 residues. Germline V CDR1 and CDR2: SGHTA, FQGNSA. Trimming took 3 bases from V and 3 from J, leaving 12 bases between them. Assay used: immunoSEQ multiplex PCR; TCRdb lists only in-frame clones, some missing. This table has approximately 140,000 clones, 80% to 90% appearing once. Regarding this clone: Antigen unknown.

The chain is built from TRBV7-2 and TRBJ1-5; D is undetermined. This clonotype was sampled from an adult in good health. The sample was peripheral blood, taken on day 0 of AZD1222 vaccination. In nucleotides, the CDR3 is TGTGCCAGCAGCTTTACCCCCGCCCTCAATCAGCCCCAGCATTTT. Translating gives CASSFTPALNQPQHF. Full variable domain (outside the CDR3, taken from reference TRBV7-2 and TRBJ1-5): GAGVSQSPSNKVTEKGKDVELRCDPISGHTALYWYRQSLGQGLEFLIYFQGNSAPDKSGLPSDRFSAERTGGSVSTLTIQRTQQEDSAVYLCASSFTPALNQPQHFGDGTRLSIL.